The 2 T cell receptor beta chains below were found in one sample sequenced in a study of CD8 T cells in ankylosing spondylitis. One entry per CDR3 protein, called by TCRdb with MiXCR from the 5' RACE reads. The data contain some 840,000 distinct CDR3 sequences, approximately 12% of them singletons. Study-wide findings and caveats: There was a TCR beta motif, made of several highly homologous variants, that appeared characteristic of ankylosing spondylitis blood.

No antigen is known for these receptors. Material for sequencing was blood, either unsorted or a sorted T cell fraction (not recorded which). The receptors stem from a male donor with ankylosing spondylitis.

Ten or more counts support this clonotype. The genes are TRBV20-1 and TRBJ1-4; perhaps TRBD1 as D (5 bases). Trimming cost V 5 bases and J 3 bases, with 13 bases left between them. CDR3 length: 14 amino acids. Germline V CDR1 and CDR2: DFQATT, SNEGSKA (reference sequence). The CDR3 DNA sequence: TGCAGTGCTGCCGAGGGAGGGGCTAATGAAAAACTGTTTTTT. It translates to CSAAEGGANEKLFF.

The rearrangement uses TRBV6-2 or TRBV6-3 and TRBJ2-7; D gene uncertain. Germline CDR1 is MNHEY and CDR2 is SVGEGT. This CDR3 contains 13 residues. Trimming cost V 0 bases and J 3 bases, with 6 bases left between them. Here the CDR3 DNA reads TGTGCCAGCAGTTACTCCTTGAACTACGAGCAGTACTTC. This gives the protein CASSYSLNYEQYF.